The text below deals with one T cell receptor beta chain. The antigen remains unidentified. These data come from a study of cytomegalovirus exposure and HLA in healthy donors. Germline CDR1 reads SEHNR; CDR2 reads FQNEAQ (reference sequence). V lost 3 bases, J lost 1 base, and 1 base stayed unmatched. The length of the CDR3 is 15 residues. Points from the study as a whole: Some TCR beta chains (approximately 180 of them) were listed as cytomegalovirus-associated.

PCR involved 60 Vbeta and 13 Jbeta primers. TCRdb's table, derived via immunoSEQ multiplex PCR, lists solely in-frame clones and lacks some. The sample lists 110,000 to 150,000 clones, about 74% occurring once. The receptor's source is a man younger than 30 in good health and CMV-seropositive. V and J are TRBV7-9 and TRBJ1-5, with TRBD1 matching 9 bases. Sequencing input: PBMCs. In DNA, the CDR3 is TGTGCCAGCAGCTTGACAGGGGGAAGCAATCAGCCCCAGCATTTT. Translated: CASSLTGGSNQPQHF.